This section outlines one T cell receptor (beta chain) sequence together with its context. Each subset's genomic DNA was split evenly across several immunoSEQ plates. Using immunoSEQ multiplex PCR, the repertoire was profiled, and TCRdb retains in-frame clones only, with some absent. Altogether 2 million to 2.5 million clones are present, 95% being singletons, with the ten largest covering around 0.13%. The data were taken from a study of shared clonotypes between healthy human individuals. The overall study: The donors, a couple of women and three men, were aged 18 to 49.

The CDR3 contains 17 residues. Trimming cost V 0 bases and J 4 bases, with 16 bases left between them. Germline V gene lookup returns CDR1 SGHRS and CDR2 YFSETQ. This sequence was found in a man aged 18 to 30 in good health. The chain joins TRBV5-1 to TRBJ1-4; D is perhaps TRBD1 (5 bases). The sequenced sample consisted of naive CD4+ T cells sorted from blood. Subset denoted: CD45RA+ positively selected. Written as DNA, the CDR3 is TGCGCCAGCAGCTTGGGGACATCGTCGGGATTTAATGAAAAACTGTTTTTT. Translation: CASSLGTSSGFNEKLFF.